This passage covers 16 T cell receptor beta chains from one sample sequenced in a study of vaccination and CD4 T cells after COVID-19. The treatment was: roughly ten-day PBMC culture with coronavirus spike peptide pools or control peptides (ViraFEST assay). Their specific antigens are unknown. With the Oncomine TCR Beta short-read assay, DNA from cultured CD4+ T cells was sequenced. TCRdb reprocessed the PCR reads with MiXCR, giving one entry per CDR3 protein. The sample holds 15,000 to 25,000 distinct CDR3 sequences, 38% seen once. What was sequenced was cultured CD4+ T cells from blood. The receptors shown here come from a human donor with COVID-19.

This clonotype was counted a few times. The chain carries TRBV2 and TRBJ1-4; 9 bases fit TRBD1. The CDR3 sequence is 14 residues long. Germline V CDR1 and CDR2: SNHLY, FYNNEI. V dropped 5 bases and J dropped 8; count of bases not matched to a gene: 6. Written as DNA, the CDR3 is TGTGCCAGCAGTCCGGGACAGGGTTTAGAAAAACTGTTTTTT. Encoded protein: CASSPGQGLEKLFF.

This clonotype appeared a few times. This chain links TRBV28 with TRBJ2-5; D unresolved. CDR3 length: 12 residues. Germline V gene data show CDR1 as MDHEN and CDR2 as SYDVKM. Trimming pared 7 bases from V and 7 bases from J, leaving 13 bases between. CDR3 sequence reads: CASMRKGGTQYF. CDR3 DNA: TGTGCCAGCATGAGAAAGGGCGGGACCCAGTACTTC.

The genes are TRBV30 and TRBJ2-6; D may be TRBD1 or TRBD2 (6 bases each). The V gene lost 0 bases and the J gene lost 2 bases, with 14 bases spanning the gap. The CDR3 runs 17 residues. CDR1 is GTSNPN, CDR2 SVGIG, per germline (reference sequence). CDR3 residues: CAWSVLTGAAGANVLTF. CDR3 nucleotide sequence: TGTGCCTGGAGTGTATTAACGGGGGCCGCTGGGGCCAACGTCCTGACTTTC.

The V and J genes are TRBV7-8 and TRBJ2-6; D possibly corresponds to TRBD1 (6 bases). The CDR3 length is 16 residues. Trimming took off 6 bases at V and 4 bases at J, with 16 bases between the two ends. The germline V gene has CDR1 SGHVS and CDR2 FQNEAQ. The CDR3 here is CASRTQGPGGANVLTF. The CDR3 DNA is TGTGCCAGCAGAACACAGGGTCCGGGAGGGGCCAACGTCCTGACTTTC.

The gene calls are TRBV6-1 and TRBJ1-1; 10 bases fit TRBD1. The CDR3 covers 14 residues. V shed 4 bases and J 4 bases; nucleotides not matched to a gene: 3. Germline V gene sequence: CDR1 MNHNS, CDR2 SASEGT. Here the CDR3 reads CASSVWTGGTEAFF. In DNA, the CDR3 is TGTGCCAGCAGTGTCTGGACAGGGGGCACTGAAGCTTTCTTT.

The genes are TRBV25-1 and TRBJ1-1; D possibly corresponds to TRBD1 (6 bases). Germline values: CDR1 MGHDK, CDR2 SYGVNS. V shed 8 bases and J shed 1 base, with 14 bases lying between them. CDR3 length: 14 residues. The CDR3 loop is CASYPGQPNTEAFF. CDR3 DNA: TGTGCCAGCTACCCCGGACAGCCGAACACTGAAGCTTTCTTT.

The rearrangement links TRBV20-1 to TRBJ2-3, with D perhaps being TRBD1 or TRBD2 (7 bases each). V lost 3 bases and J 0 bases, leaving 16 bases between the germline ends. The CDR3 is made up of 16 amino acids. Germline V CDR1 and CDR2: DFQATT, SNEGSKA (reference sequence). The CDR3 loop is CSARGNRGGSTDTQYF. The CDR3 DNA reads TGCAGTGCTAGGGGAAACAGGGGAGGGAGCACAGATACGCAGTATTTT.

This clonotype was counted between two and nine times. V gene TRBV9 combines with J gene TRBJ2-7; D may be TRBD1 (6 bases). This CDR3 has 15 amino acids. Trimming took 4 bases from V and 2 from J, leaving 16 bases between them. Germline values: CDR1 SGDLS, CDR2 YYNGEE. CDR3 sequence reads: CASSQGQLQTYEQYF. The CDR3 bases are TGTGCCAGCAGCCAGGGGCAGCTTCAAACCTACGAGCAGTACTTC.

This clonotype occurred a few times. The V call is TRBV4-3, the J call TRBJ1-5; D might be TRBD1 (5 bases). Germline V gene data show CDR1 as LGHNA and CDR2 as YSLEER. V was trimmed by 0 bases and J by 2 bases, leaving 11 bases between them. The CDR3 runs 16 residues. CDR3 sequence reads: CASSQDRGGGNQPQHF. The CDR3, as DNA: TGCGCCAGCAGCCAAGATAGGGGAGGAGGCAATCAGCCCCAGCATTTT.

The J gene is TRBJ2-3, the V gene TRBV4-1; maybe TRBD2 (5 bases). Trimming pared 4 bases from V and 3 bases from J, leaving 23 bases between. The V gene's germline CDR1 is MGHRA and CDR2 YSYEKL. The length of the CDR3 is 18 residues. The CDR3 DNA sequence: TGCGCCAGCAGCCGAGGGCCCGCCTACTCCGTGTCTACAGATACGCAGTATTTT. It codes for CASSRGPAYSVSTDTQYF.

The rearrangement joins TRBV2 to TRBJ2-5, with 7 bases identical to TRBD1. This CDR3 contains 15 residues. J was trimmed by 2 bases and V by 6 bases; bases with no gene match: 9. CDR1 is SNHLY and CDR2 is FYNNEI in the germline V gene. The CDR3 here is CASRLRTGAQETQYF. The CDR3 DNA reads as TGTGCCAGCAGACTCCGGACAGGAGCACAAGAGACCCAGTACTTC.

The chain joins TRBV6-1 to TRBJ1-6; 9 positions match TRBD1. CDR1 and CDR2 (germline): MNHNS, SASEGT. CDR3 size: 15 residues. V shed 2 bases, J shed 9 bases, and the junction held 5 bases outside the gene matches. The CDR3 DNA follows: TGTGCCAGCAGTGAACGGACAGGGGTTACTTCACCCCTCCACTTT. Residues: CASSERTGVTSPLHF.

The V call is TRBV6-1, the J call TRBJ2-7, with D perhaps TRBD1 (6 bases). The germline gives CDR1 MNHNS, CDR2 SASEGT. V lost 5 bases to trimming and J lost 3 bases, with 17 bases between them. The CDR3 totals 15 residues. In DNA, the CDR3 is TGTGCCAGCAGTCCGTCAAACAGGGCCAACTACGAGCAGTACTTC. It translates to CASSPSNRANYEQYF.

The chain is built from TRBV19 and TRBJ1-2; D ambiguous. Trimming left V 5 bases short and J 3 bases short, with 16 bases between. The CDR3 runs 15 residues. Germline-derived CDR1 and CDR2 are LNHDA and SQIVND (reference sequence). The CDR3, as DNA: TGTGCCAGTAGTCCAATACTTACTGGGCACTATGGCTACACCTTC. Its protein product is CASSPILTGHYGYTF.

The sample holds a few counts of this clonotype. The chain's CDR3 is CASSPFNQPQHF. In DNA, the CDR3 is TGTGCCAGCTCCCCTTTCAATCAGCCCCAGCATTTT. V gene TRBV2 combines with J gene TRBJ1-5; D uncertain. Trimming took off 8 bases at V and 3 bases at J, with 8 bases between the two ends. The CDR3 totals 12 residues. Germline V gene lookup returns CDR1 SNHLY and CDR2 FYNNEI.

This clonotype was observed a few times. This chain joins TRBV20-1 and TRBJ2-2, with 7 bases lining up with TRBD1. The V gene end was trimmed by 0 bases and the J gene end by 1 base; junction bases not matched to a gene: 5. The CDR3 is made up of 16 amino acids. In germline, CDR1 is DFQATT, CDR2 SNEGSKA (reference sequence). The CDR3 loop reads CSARDPRQGNTGELFF. CDR3 in DNA: TGCAGTGCTAGAGACCCACGACAGGGGAACACCGGGGAGCTGTTTTTT.